This is a list of T cell receptor beta chains from one sample in a study of OX40 agonist ivuxolimab in advanced cancers. Clones were read by immunoSEQ multiplex PCR, and TCRdb kept only the in-frame ones, dropping some. The table has fewer than 30,000 clones, around three quarters seen once. The sequenced sample was CD4+ or CD8+ T cells sorted from blood, obtained in a trial of the OX40 agonist ivuxolimab. The receptor source for this set is an adult with an advanced solid tumor such as melanoma, head and neck, liver or kidney cancer. Both conserved end residues are part of each CDR3. Fields, in order: CDR3 protein, CDR3 DNA, clone size, V gene, J gene, D gene. A D gene is named only where the DNA matches it firmly. Clone sizes are given selectively: once, few, many, or a class where the clone is expanded.

CDR3aa: CASSPQGADTQYF; CDR3nt: TGTGCCAGTAGCCCACAGGGAGCAGATACGCAGTATTTT; abundance: once; v_gene: TRBV19; j_gene: TRBJ2-3; d_gene: -
CDR3aa: CASSSGTHRGETQYF; CDR3nt: TGTGCCAGCAGCTCCGGGACTCACCGGGGAGAGACCCAGTACTTC; abundance: -; v_gene: TRBV5-4; j_gene: TRBJ2-5; d_gene: -
CDR3aa: CASSRGTVSGNTIYF; CDR3nt: TGCGCCAGCAGCCGCGGGACAGTCTCTGGAAACACCATATATTTT; abundance: -; v_gene: TRBV4-1; j_gene: TRBJ1-3; d_gene: TRBD1
CDR3aa: CASSLPSDRGGGYTF; CDR3nt: TGTGCCAGCAGCTTACCATCGGACAGGGGTGGTGGCTACACCTTC; abundance: -; v_gene: TRBV7-2; j_gene: TRBJ1-2; d_gene: TRBD1
CDR3aa: CASSQGGRGTPLHF; CDR3nt: TGTGCCAGCAGCCAAGGGGGGAGGGGGACACCCCTCCACTTT; abundance: -; v_gene: TRBV4-2; j_gene: TRBJ1-6; d_gene: -
CDR3aa: CASSYTSAPDQPQHF; CDR3nt: TGTGCCAGCAGCTACACATCGGCCCCTGATCAGCCCCAGCATTTT; abundance: -; v_gene: TRBV11-2; j_gene: TRBJ1-5; d_gene: -
CDR3aa: CASSLVPANQETQYF; CDR3nt: TGTGCCAGCAGCTTAGTACCTGCTAACCAAGAGACCCAGTACTTC; abundance: -; v_gene: TRBV7-9; j_gene: TRBJ2-5; d_gene: -
CDR3aa: CASSTGLSNQPQHF; CDR3nt: TGTGCCAGTAGTACCGGCCTTAGCAATCAGCCCCAGCATTTT; abundance: -; v_gene: TRBV19; j_gene: TRBJ1-5; d_gene: -
CDR3aa: CASSSYAGLGAYEQYF; CDR3nt: TGTGCCAGCAGCTCCTACGCAGGTCTGGGGGCCTACGAGCAGTACTTC; abundance: -; v_gene: TRBV7-2; j_gene: TRBJ2-7; d_gene: -
CDR3aa: CASGPRGNERKLFF; CDR3nt: TGTGCTAGTGGTCCCAGGGGTAATGAAAGGAAACTGTTTTTT; abundance: -; v_gene: TRBV12-5; j_gene: TRBJ1-4; d_gene: -
CDR3aa: CASSVGISSGNTIYF; CDR3nt: TGTGCCAGCAGCGTGGGAATCAGCTCTGGAAACACCATATATTTT; abundance: -; v_gene: TRBV9; j_gene: TRBJ1-3; d_gene: -
CDR3aa: CASSPNRVADTQYF; CDR3nt: TGTGCCAGCAGCCCTAACCGGGTAGCAGATACGCAGTATTTT; abundance: -; v_gene: TRBV11-3; j_gene: TRBJ2-3; d_gene: -
CDR3aa: CASRESGTGIASGNTIYF; CDR3nt: TGTGCCAGCAGGGAATCCGGGACAGGGATAGCCTCTGGAAACACCATATATTTT; abundance: few; v_gene: TRBV2; j_gene: TRBJ1-3; d_gene: TRBD1
CDR3aa: CASSPGTANTGELFF; CDR3nt: TGTGCCAGCAGCCCCGGGACGGCGAACACCGGGGAGCTGTTTTTT; abundance: few; v_gene: TRBV6-5; j_gene: TRBJ2-2; d_gene: -
CDR3aa: CASSQPGTIYGANVLTF; CDR3nt: TGTGCCAGCAGTCAACCCGGGACAATTTACGGGGCCAACGTCCTGACTTTC; abundance: -; v_gene: TRBV27; j_gene: TRBJ2-6; d_gene: -
CDR3aa: CASTSPRYEQYF; CDR3nt: TGCGCCAGCACCTCACCGCGCTACGAGCAGTACTTC; abundance: -; v_gene: TRBV5-1; j_gene: TRBJ2-7; d_gene: -
CDR3aa: CASSERTGGPETQYF; CDR3nt: TGTGCCAGTAGTGAACGGACAGGGGGCCCAGAGACCCAGTACTTC; abundance: once; v_gene: TRBV19; j_gene: TRBJ2-5; d_gene: TRBD1
CDR3aa: CASSEFKGTYEQYF; CDR3nt: TGCGCCAGCAGTGAGTTTAAGGGTACCTACGAGCAGTACTTC; abundance: -; v_gene: TRBV10-1; j_gene: TRBJ2-7; d_gene: -
CDR3aa: CASSAGMSLYNEQFF; CDR3nt: TGTGCCAGCAGCGCAGGGATGTCCCTCTACAATGAGCAGTTCTTC; abundance: few; v_gene: TRBV11-2; j_gene: TRBJ2-1; d_gene: -
CDR3aa: CASSFTGVGYTF; CDR3nt: TGTGCCAGCAGTTTCACAGGGGTCGGCTACACCTTC; abundance: -; v_gene: TRBV6-1; j_gene: TRBJ1-2; d_gene: TRBD1
CDR3aa: CTSSFIGGGRFAEAFF; CDR3nt: TGTACCAGCAGTTTTATAGGAGGGGGGCGTTTCGCTGAAGCTTTCTTT; abundance: -; v_gene: TRBV27; j_gene: TRBJ1-1; d_gene: -
CDR3aa: CAWSGGNQPQHF; CDR3nt: TGTGCCTGGAGCGGGGGGAATCAGCCCCAGCATTTT; abundance: -; v_gene: TRBV30; j_gene: TRBJ1-5; d_gene: -
CDR3aa: CATRSGLSEQYF; CDR3nt: TGTGCCACCCGGTCGGGTTTAAGCGAGCAGTACTTC; abundance: -; v_gene: TRBV10-3; j_gene: TRBJ2-7; d_gene: -
CDR3aa: CASSESGRYGYTF; CDR3nt: TGTGCCAGCAGTGAATCAGGAAGATATGGCTACACCTTC; abundance: -; v_gene: TRBV6-1; j_gene: TRBJ1-2; d_gene: -
CDR3aa: CASRSGTDYEQYF; CDR3nt: TGCGCCAGCCGCTCCGGGACAGATTACGAGCAGTACTTC; abundance: -; v_gene: TRBV5-1; j_gene: TRBJ2-7; d_gene: TRBD1
CDR3aa: CASSRLTGTDTQYF; CDR3nt: TGTGCCAGCAGCAGACTGACAGGCACAGATACGCAGTATTTT; abundance: -; v_gene: TRBV7-3; j_gene: TRBJ2-3; d_gene: -
CDR3aa: CASSPDRSQQPQHF; CDR3nt: TGTGCCAGCTCACCAGACAGGTCGCAGCAGCCCCAGCATTTT; abundance: -; v_gene: TRBV18; j_gene: TRBJ1-5; d_gene: -
CDR3aa: CASSFTSGGAFYNEQFF; CDR3nt: TGTGCCAGCAGCTTTACTAGCGGGGGGGCGTTTTACAATGAGCAGTTCTTC; abundance: few; v_gene: TRBV11-2; j_gene: TRBJ2-1; d_gene: TRBD2
CDR3aa: CASSIDHRGGTQYF; CDR3nt: TGTGCCAGTAGTATAGATCACCGGGGTGGTACGCAGTATTTT; abundance: -; v_gene: TRBV19; j_gene: TRBJ2-3; d_gene: -
CDR3aa: CASSLEGGYYGYTF; CDR3nt: TGTGCCAGCAGCTTAGAGGGGGGATACTATGGCTACACCTTC; abundance: -; v_gene: TRBV7-9; j_gene: TRBJ1-2; d_gene: -
CDR3aa: CASSVGAGLGETQYF; CDR3nt: TGTGCCAGCAGCGTAGGGGCGGGCCTGGGAGAGACCCAGTACTTC; abundance: -; v_gene: TRBV9; j_gene: TRBJ2-5; d_gene: -
CDR3aa: CASSPGQVEPSNQPQHF; CDR3nt: TGTGCCAGCAGTCCGGGACAGGTCGAACCGAGCAATCAGCCCCAGCATTTT; abundance: -; v_gene: TRBV7-9; j_gene: TRBJ1-5; d_gene: TRBD1